The 6 T cell receptor beta chains given below trace back to one sample, sequenced in a study of cytomegalovirus exposure and HLA in healthy donors (dated by TCRdb to 2017 to 2019). Receptor amplification or capture employed the immunoSEQ multiplex PCR assay. A mixture of 60 forward primers for TCR Vbeta segments and 13 reverse primers for TCR Jbeta segments was used in the multiplex PCR. TCRdb obtained this table from immuneACCESS and retained in-frame rearrangements with V and J assigned. These tables miss some clones; where compared with another copy, unresolved V genes account for less than half of the shortfall, and the remainder is unexplained. This sample is represented by about 120,000 clones; approximately 74% of them were singletons. The ten most abundant clones make up approximately 10% of the sample. Sequenced input: PBMCs. The receptors come from a woman between 45 and 65 years old in good health and CMV-seropositive.

This clone came up a few times. The V gene is TRBV28, the J gene TRBJ1-1, with D hard to call. The CDR3 runs to 13 residues. In germline, CDR1 is MDHEN, CDR2 SYDVKM. V shed 2 bases and J shed 4 bases, with 8 bases lying between them. This CDR3 reads CASSLAGSTEAFF. The CDR3 DNA sequence: TGTGCCAGCAGTTTAGCGGGTAGCACTGAAGCTTTCTTT.

The genes are TRBV27 and TRBJ2-3; 8 nucleotides align to TRBD2. Per germline, CDR1 MNHEY and CDR2 SMNVEV (reference sequence). Trimming removed 6 bases from V and 0 bases from J; junction bases left unmatched: 5. The CDR3 is 15 residues long. CDR3 coding DNA: TGTGCCAGCAGACGACGGGGGGGCAGCACAGATACGCAGTATTTT. It codes for CASRRRGGSTDTQYF.

This sequence joins TRBV25-1 and TRBJ2-7, with 7 bases matching TRBD2. After removal of 2 bases from V and 0 bases from J, the junction contained 7 bases not matched to a gene. The CDR3 loop spans 16 amino acids. Looked up from germline, CDR1 is MGHDK and CDR2 is SYGVNS. Here the CDR3 DNA reads TGTGCCAGCAGTGAAAGTCTGTCGGGGGGCTCCTACGAGCAGTACTTC. Translated: CASSESLSGGSYEQYF.

This chain connects TRBV5-1 to TRBJ1-4, with D possibly matching TRBD1 (6 bases). CDR3 size: 15 residues. Between the trimmed V and J ends, which lost 4 bases and 5 bases, there was a span of 15 bases. Looked up from germline, CDR1 is SGHRS and CDR2 is YFSETQ. As DNA, the CDR3 is TGCGCCAGCAGCAGGGCCGGGACACAAAATGAAAAACTGTTTTTT. Encoded protein: CASSRAGTQNEKLFF.

The genes are TRBV6-1 and TRBJ2-5, with 14 bases matching TRBD2. CDR3 length: 17 amino acids. Losses at the gene ends were 0 bases for V and 4 bases for J; bases not matched to a gene: 4. Germline CDR1 and CDR2: MNHNS and SASEGT. The CDR3 DNA is TGTGCCAGCAGTGAAGCGACGGGACTAGCGGGAGTAGAGACCCAGTACTTC. Its protein product is CASSEATGLAGVETQYF.

This chain links TRBV10-3 with TRBJ2-3; 12 positions agree with TRBD2. V shed 5 bases and J 5 bases; nucleotides not matched to a gene: 8. This CDR3 contains 16 residues. The germline V gene has CDR1 ENHRY and CDR2 SYGVKD. CDR3 residues: CAISKTSGRGGDTQYF. The CDR3 DNA is TGTGCCATCAGTAAGACTAGCGGGAGAGGGGGAGATACGCAGTATTTT.